Listed below are T cell receptor beta chains from one sample, sequenced in a study of blood T cell repertoires in COVID-19. This table comes from immunoSEQ multiplex PCR, and its TCRdb copy is limited to in-frame clones, with some not included. The data contain approximately 300,000 clones, less than 85% of them singletons. Material for sequencing was PBMCs or T cells enriched from blood (not recorded which). The receptors come from a woman between 25 and 40 years old who had been exposed to COVID-19. Both conserved end residues are part of each CDR3. A D gene is named only where the DNA matches it firmly. Size values are once, few and many counts, or a class for expanded clones, and some rows have none.

CDR3 protein,CDR3 DNA,J gene,V gene,clone size,D gene
CASSLTGNGAFF,TGTGCCAGCAGCCTGACAGGGAACGGAGCTTTCTTT,TRBJ1-1,TRBV3-1/TRBV3-2,NA,TRBD1
CASSLQGGNIQYF,TGTGCCAGCAGTCTACAGGGGGGCAACATTCAGTACTTC,TRBJ2-4,TRBV27,NA,TRBD1
CASSRGDRGGGNTIYF,TGCGCCAGCAGCCGGGGGGACAGGGGAGGCGGAAACACCATATATTTT,TRBJ1-3,TRBV5-1,few,TRBD1
CASSLAGGNYGYTF,TGTGCCAGCAGCTTGGCCGGCGGGAACTATGGCTACACCTTC,TRBJ1-2,TRBV5-4,few,NA
CASSLGAYDPLHF,TGTGCCAGCAGTCTAGGGGCGTATGATCCCCTCCACTTT,TRBJ1-6,TRBV27,few,NA
CASSSPNRAGDTQYF,TGTGCCAGCAGTTCCCCGAACAGGGCCGGAGATACGCAGTATTTT,TRBJ2-3,TRBV28,NA,NA
CSVDMGGNQPQHF,TGCAGCGTTGACATGGGCGGGAATCAGCCCCAGCATTTT,TRBJ1-5,TRBV29-1,NA,NA
CAWSYPGTNSNQPQHF,TGTGCCTGGAGTTACCCCGGGACAAATAGCAATCAGCCCCAGCATTTT,TRBJ1-5,TRBV30,NA,NA
CASSQAGTGPTYF,TGTGCCAGCAGCCAAGCCGGGACAGGGCCAACGTACTTC,TRBJ2-7,TRBV3-1/TRBV3-2,NA,TRBD1
CASSVGDSGGAFF,TGCGCCAGCAGTGTCGGAGACTCCGGGGGGGCTTTCTTT,TRBJ1-1,TRBV10-1,NA,NA
CASSQVGTGSEKLFF,TGCGCCAGCAGCCAGGTTGGGACAGGGAGTGAAAAACTGTTTTTT,TRBJ1-4,TRBV4-1,NA,TRBD1
CASSLDTTVEQYF,TGTGCCAGCAGCTTAGATACGACAGTAGAGCAGTACTTC,TRBJ2-7,TRBV11-2,NA,NA
CASLQPGTDDEQYF,TGTGCCAGCCTCCAGCCCGGGACAGACGACGAGCAGTACTTC,TRBJ2-7,TRBV9,NA,TRBD1
CASNIAGNTGELFF,TGTGCCAGCAACATAGCGGGAAACACCGGGGAGCTGTTTTTT,TRBJ2-2,TRBV2,NA,TRBD2
CASSLAGGAGYGYTF,TGTGCCAGCAGCCTAGCAGGGGGCGCAGGGTATGGCTACACCTTC,TRBJ1-2,TRBV7-2,few,TRBD1
CSAYRVAEAFF,TGCAGTGCTTACAGGGTTGCTGAAGCTTTCTTT,TRBJ1-1,TRBV20-1,NA,NA
CASSTPTGLTGNEQFF,TGTGCCAGCAGTACCCCTACCGGACTCACCGGCAATGAGCAGTTCTTC,TRBJ2-1,TRBV27,once,NA
CASSSEGLAGNNEQFF,TGTGCCAGCAGTTCCGAGGGACTAGCGGGAAACAATGAGCAGTTCTTC,TRBJ2-1,TRBV6-5,NA,TRBD2
CASSPGTGRNTIYF,TGTGCCAGCTCACCTGGGACAGGGAGAAACACCATATATTTT,TRBJ1-3,TRBV18,NA,TRBD1
CAISDPGGEGQSSYEQYF,TGTGCCATCAGTGACCCGGGCGGGGAGGGCCAAAGCTCCTACGAGCAGTACTTC,TRBJ2-7,TRBV10-3,NA,TRBD2
CASSLGQGKDYGYTF,TGTGCCAGCAGCTTGGGACAGGGAAAGGACTATGGCTACACCTTC,TRBJ1-2,TRBV5-5,NA,TRBD1
CASSTGLAGHSTDTQYF,TGTGCCAGTAGTACCGGACTAGCGGGGCATAGCACAGATACGCAGTATTTT,TRBJ2-3,TRBV19,NA,TRBD2
CASSQDGSGRVYEQYF,TGCGCCAGCAGCCAAGATGGTAGCGGGAGAGTATACGAGCAGTACTTC,TRBJ2-7,TRBV4-1,NA,TRBD2
CASSIPGGVYGYTF,TGTGCCAGTAGTATCCCGGGGGGCGTTTACGGCTACACCTTC,TRBJ1-2,TRBV19,NA,NA
CASSEGQGSYEQYF,TGTGCCAGCAGCGAGGGACAGGGCTCCTACGAGCAGTACTTC,TRBJ2-7,TRBV11-2,NA,TRBD1
CASSGDRRSNYGYTF,TGTGCCAGCAGTGGGGACAGAAGAAGTAACTATGGCTACACCTTC,TRBJ1-2,TRBV28,NA,TRBD1
CASSGTVTTDTQYF,TGTGCCAGCAGCGGGACAGTGACTACAGATACGCAGTATTTT,TRBJ2-3,TRBV27,NA,TRBD1